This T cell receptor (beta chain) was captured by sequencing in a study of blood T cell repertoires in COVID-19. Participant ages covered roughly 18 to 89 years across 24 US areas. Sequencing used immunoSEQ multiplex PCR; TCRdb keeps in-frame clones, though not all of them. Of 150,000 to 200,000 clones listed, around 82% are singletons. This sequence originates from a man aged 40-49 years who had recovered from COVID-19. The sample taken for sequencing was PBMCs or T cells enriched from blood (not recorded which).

In DNA form, the CDR3 reads TGTGCCAGCAGCGTTGCCCGGGACTTTATCGATACGGCCTCACGACCCGGGGAGCTGTTTTTT. As protein: CASSVARDFIDTASRPGELFF. V and J are TRBV9 and TRBJ2-2; D possibly corresponds to TRBD2 (6 bases). Germline-derived CDR1 and CDR2 are SGDLS and YYNGEE. This CDR3 comprises 21 residues. V lost 2 bases and J 6 bases, leaving 32 bases between the germline ends.